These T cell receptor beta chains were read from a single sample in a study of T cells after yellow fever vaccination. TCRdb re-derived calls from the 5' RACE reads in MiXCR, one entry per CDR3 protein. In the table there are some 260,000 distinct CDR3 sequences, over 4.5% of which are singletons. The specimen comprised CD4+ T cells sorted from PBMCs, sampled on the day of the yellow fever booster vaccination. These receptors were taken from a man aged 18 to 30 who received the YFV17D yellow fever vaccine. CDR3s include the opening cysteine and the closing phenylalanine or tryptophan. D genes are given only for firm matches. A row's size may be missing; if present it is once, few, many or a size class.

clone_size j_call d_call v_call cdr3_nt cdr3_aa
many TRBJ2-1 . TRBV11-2 TGTGCCAGCAGCTTAGGGTTACAGGTAAACAATGAGCAGTTCTTC CASSLGLQVNNEQFF
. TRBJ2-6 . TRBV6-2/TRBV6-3 TGTGCCAGCAGTTACTGGTACTCTGGGGCCAACGTCCTGACTTTC CASSYWYSGANVLTF
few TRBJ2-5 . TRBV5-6 TGTGCCAGCAGCTATAGAGGTGTTGAGACCCAGTACTTC CASSYRGVETQYF
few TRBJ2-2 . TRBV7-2 TGTGCCAGCAGCTTACAGGGTATCACCGGGGAGCTGTTTTTT CASSLQGITGELFF
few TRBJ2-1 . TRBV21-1 TGTGCCAGCAGCAAAGCGGAGTCTCTTCTAGCTTACAATGAGCAGTTCTTC CASSKAESLLAYNEQFF
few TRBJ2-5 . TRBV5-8 TGTGCCAGCAGCCCGGGGGGCGTTGTCGGGCAGGAGACCCAGTACTTC CASSPGGVVGQETQYF
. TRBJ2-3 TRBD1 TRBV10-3 TGTGCCACCGGACAGGCGGCTACAGATACGCAGTATTTT CATGQAATDTQYF
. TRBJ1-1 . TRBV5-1 TGCGCCAGCAGCTTGCAGTCGGTCGGGAACACTGAAGCTTTCTTT CASSLQSVGNTEAFF
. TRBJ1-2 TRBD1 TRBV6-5 TGTGCCAGCAGTCTCGAATCCCCCGGGACAGGGGGATATGGCTACACCTTC CASSLESPGTGGYGYTF
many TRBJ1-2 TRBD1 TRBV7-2 TGTGCCAGCAGCCCTACAGGGGCCCTCTATGGCTACACCTTC CASSPTGALYGYTF
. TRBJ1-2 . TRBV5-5 TGTGCCAGGCCCCTGGACACCCCGTCTACCTATGGCTACACCTTC CARPLDTPSTYGYTF
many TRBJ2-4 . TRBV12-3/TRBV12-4 TGTGCCAGCAGTTTGGGCCTCGAGTATAACATTCAGTACTTC CASSLGLEYNIQYF
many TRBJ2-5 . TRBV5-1 TGCGCCAGCAGCGAGCCGGGCCCACGGGGGGAGACCCAGTACTTC CASSEPGPRGETQYF
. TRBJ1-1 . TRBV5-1 TGCGCCAGCAGCTACGGACAGTGGCAAATGAACACTGAAGCTTTCTTT CASSYGQWQMNTEAFF
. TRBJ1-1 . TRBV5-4 TGTGCCAGCAGTTGGGGCCCGATCAGCACTGAAGCTTTCTTT CASSWGPISTEAFF
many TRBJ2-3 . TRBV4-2 TGTGCCAGCAGCCAAGAGTCCCGGGTCAGGGCGACAGATACGCAGTATTTT CASSQESRVRATDTQYF
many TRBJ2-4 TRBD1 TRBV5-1 TGCGCCAGCAGCCTTCGCTCGACAGGGTTGGGCATTCAGTACTTC CASSLRSTGLGIQYF
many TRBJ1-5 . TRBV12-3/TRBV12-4 TGTGCCAGCAGCCTGACAGCTTTCAATCAGCCCCAGCATTTT CASSLTAFNQPQHF
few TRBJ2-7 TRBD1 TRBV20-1 TGCACCAGCGACAGGGGAGACGAGCAGTACTTC CTSDRGDEQYF
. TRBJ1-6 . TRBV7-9 TGTGCCACCCGGCGAGGCGCGAATTCACCCCTCCACTTT CATRRGANSPLHF
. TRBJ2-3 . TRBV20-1 TGCAGTGCTAGGGCCCCCGGGGCAGATACGCAGTATTTT CSARAPGADTQYF
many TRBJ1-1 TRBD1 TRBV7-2 TGTGCCAGCAGCCGGGGGGGACAGGGGAACACTGAAGCTTTCTTT CASSRGGQGNTEAFF
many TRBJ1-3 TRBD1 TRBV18 TGTGCCAGCTCACCCTCGACAGGGGATGACTCTGGAAACACCATATATTTT CASSPSTGDDSGNTIYF
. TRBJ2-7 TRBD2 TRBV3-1 TGTGCCAGCAGCCAAGCGGCGGGAGGGTACGAGCAGTACTTC CASSQAAGGYEQYF
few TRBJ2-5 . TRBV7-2 TGTGCCAGCAGCCGGACTGACGCGTTTGAGACCCAGTACTTC CASSRTDAFETQYF
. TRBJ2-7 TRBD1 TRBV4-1 TGCGCCAGCAGCCAAGATAGTACGGGACAGGGAAGACACGAGCAGTACTTC CASSQDSTGQGRHEQYF
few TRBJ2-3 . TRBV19 TGTGCCAGTAGTCCCCGCCCAGTGGGCGCAGATACGCAGTATTTT CASSPRPVGADTQYF
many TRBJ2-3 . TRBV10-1 TGCGCCAGCAGTAGAGACCGTAGCACAGATACGCAGTATTTT CASSRDRSTDTQYF
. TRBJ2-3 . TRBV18 TGTGCCAGCTCACCATCTTGGGACTCGAGCACAGATACGCAGTATTTT CASSPSWDSSTDTQYF